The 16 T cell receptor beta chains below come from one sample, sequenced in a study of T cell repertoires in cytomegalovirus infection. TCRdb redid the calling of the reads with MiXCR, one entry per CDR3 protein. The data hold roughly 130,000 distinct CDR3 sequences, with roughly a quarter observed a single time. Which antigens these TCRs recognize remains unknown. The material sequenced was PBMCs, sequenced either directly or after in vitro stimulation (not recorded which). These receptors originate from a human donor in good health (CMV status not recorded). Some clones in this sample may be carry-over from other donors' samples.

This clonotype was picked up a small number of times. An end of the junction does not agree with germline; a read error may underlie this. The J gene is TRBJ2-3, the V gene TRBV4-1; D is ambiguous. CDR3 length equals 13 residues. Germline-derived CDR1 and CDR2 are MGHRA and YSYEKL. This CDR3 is CASSQEEGRAQYF. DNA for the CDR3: TGTGCCAGCAGCCAAGAGGAAGGCCGGGCGCAGTATTTT.

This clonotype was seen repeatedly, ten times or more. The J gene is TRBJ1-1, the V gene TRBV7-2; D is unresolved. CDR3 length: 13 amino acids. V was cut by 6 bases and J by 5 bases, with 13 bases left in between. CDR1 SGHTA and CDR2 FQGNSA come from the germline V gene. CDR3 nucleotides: TGTGCCAGCAGTTCACTTGGTAGAACTGAAGCTTTCTTT. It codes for CASSSLGRTEAFF. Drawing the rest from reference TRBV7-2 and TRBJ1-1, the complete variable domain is GAGVSQSPSNKVTEKGKDVELRCDPISGHTALYWYRQSLGQGLEFLIYFQGNSAPDKSGLPSDRFSAERTGGSVSTLTIQRTQQEDSAVYLCASSSLGRTEAFFGQGTRLTVV.

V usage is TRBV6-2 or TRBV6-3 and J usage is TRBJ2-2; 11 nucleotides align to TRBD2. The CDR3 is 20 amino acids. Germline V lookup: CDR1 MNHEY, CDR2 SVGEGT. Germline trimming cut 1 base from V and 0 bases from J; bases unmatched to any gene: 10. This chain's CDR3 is CASSYWQGTSGLANTGELFF. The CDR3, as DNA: TGTGCCAGCAGTTACTGGCAGGGGACTAGCGGACTCGCGAACACCGGGGAGCTGTTTTTT.

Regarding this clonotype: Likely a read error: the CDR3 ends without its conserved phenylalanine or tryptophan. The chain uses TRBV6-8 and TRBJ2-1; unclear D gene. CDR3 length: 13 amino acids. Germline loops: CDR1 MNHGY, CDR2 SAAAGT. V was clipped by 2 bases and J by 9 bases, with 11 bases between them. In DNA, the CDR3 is TGTGCCAGCAGTTACGGGCTAAGTAGTGAGCAGTTCTTG. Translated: CASSYGLSSEQFL.

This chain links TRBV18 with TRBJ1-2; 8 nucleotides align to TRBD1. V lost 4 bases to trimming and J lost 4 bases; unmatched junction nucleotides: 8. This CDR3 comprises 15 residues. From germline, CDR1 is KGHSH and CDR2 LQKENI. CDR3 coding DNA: TGTGCCAGCTCACTAACGGACAGGGATGTCTATGGCTACACCTTC. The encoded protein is CASSLTDRDVYGYTF.

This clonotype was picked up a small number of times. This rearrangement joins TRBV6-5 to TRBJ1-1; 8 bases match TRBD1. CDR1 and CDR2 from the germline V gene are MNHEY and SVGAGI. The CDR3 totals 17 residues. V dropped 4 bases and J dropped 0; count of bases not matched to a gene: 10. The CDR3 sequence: CASSWPHRGKLNTEAFF. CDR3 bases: TGTGCCAGCAGTTGGCCCCACAGGGGGAAGTTGAACACTGAAGCTTTCTTT.

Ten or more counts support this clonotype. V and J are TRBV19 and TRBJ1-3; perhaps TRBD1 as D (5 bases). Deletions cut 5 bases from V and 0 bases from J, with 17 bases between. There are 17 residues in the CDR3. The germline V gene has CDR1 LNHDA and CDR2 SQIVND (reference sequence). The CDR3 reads CASSSGPGGGSGNTIYF. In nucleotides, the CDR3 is TGTGCCAGTAGTTCCGGGCCGGGTGGGGGCTCTGGAAACACCATATATTTT.

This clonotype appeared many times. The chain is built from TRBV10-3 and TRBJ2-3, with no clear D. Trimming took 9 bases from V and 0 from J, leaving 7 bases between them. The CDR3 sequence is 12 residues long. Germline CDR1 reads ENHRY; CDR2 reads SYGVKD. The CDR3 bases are TGTGCCATACGTACTAGCACAGATACGCAGTATTTT. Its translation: CAIRTSTDTQYF.

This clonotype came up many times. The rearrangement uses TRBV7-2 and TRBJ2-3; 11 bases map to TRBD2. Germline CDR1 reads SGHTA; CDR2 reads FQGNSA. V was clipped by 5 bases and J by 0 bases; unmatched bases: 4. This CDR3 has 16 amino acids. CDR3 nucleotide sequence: TGTGCCAGCAGCGCTCTAGCGGGAGGTAGCACAGATACGCAGTATTTT. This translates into CASSALAGGSTDTQYF.

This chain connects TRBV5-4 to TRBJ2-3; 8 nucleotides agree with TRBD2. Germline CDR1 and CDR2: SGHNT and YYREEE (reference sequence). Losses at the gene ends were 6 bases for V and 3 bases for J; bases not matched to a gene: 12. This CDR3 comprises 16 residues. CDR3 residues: CASTPSAGVETDTQYF. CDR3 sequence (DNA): TGTGCCAGCACCCCTTCAGCGGGAGTGGAGACAGATACGCAGTATTTT.

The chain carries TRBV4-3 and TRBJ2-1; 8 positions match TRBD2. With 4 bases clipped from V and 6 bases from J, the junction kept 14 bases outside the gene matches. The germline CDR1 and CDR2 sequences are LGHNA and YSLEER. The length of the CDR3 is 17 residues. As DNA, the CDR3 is TGCGCCAGCAGCCGCTTCGGCCCGGGACTAGGAGGCAATGAGCAGTTCTTC. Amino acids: CASSRFGPGLGGNEQFF.

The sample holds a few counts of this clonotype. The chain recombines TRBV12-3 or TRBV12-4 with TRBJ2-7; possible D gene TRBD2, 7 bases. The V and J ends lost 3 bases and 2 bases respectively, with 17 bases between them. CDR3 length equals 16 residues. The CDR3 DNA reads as TGTGCCAGCAGTTTGGGCCAGGGGCGGGGGACCTACGAGCAGTACTTC. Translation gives CASSLGQGRGTYEQYF.

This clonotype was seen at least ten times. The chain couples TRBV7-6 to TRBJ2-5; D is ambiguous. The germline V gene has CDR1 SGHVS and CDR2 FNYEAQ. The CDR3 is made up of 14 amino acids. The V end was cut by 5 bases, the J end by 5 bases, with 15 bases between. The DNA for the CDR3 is TGTGCCAGCAGCCCCTCCGTCGTGGCGGAGACCCAGTACTTC. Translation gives CASSPSVVAETQYF.

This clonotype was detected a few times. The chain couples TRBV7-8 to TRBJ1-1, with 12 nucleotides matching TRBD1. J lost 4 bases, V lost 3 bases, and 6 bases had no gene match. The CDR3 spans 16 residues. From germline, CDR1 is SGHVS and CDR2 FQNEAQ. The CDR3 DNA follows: TGTGCCAGCAGCTTTCGGGACAGGGGGCGCGGCACTGAAGCTTTCTTT. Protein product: CASSFRDRGRGTEAFF.

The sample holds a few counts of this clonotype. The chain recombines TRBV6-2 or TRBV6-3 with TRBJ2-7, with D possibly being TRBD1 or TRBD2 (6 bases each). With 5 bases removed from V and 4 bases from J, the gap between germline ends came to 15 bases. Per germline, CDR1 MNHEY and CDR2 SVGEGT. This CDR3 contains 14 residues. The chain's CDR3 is CASSSGGTLYEQYF. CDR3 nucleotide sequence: TGTGCCAGCAGTAGCGGCGGGACACTTTACGAGCAGTACTTC.

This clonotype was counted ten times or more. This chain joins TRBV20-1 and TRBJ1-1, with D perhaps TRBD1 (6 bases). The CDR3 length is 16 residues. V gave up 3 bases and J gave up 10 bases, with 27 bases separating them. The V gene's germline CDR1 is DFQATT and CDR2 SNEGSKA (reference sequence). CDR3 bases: TGCAGTGCTAGTAACAGGGAAATTAATCTCCATTCCCCAGCTTTCTTT. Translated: CSASNREINLHSPAFF.